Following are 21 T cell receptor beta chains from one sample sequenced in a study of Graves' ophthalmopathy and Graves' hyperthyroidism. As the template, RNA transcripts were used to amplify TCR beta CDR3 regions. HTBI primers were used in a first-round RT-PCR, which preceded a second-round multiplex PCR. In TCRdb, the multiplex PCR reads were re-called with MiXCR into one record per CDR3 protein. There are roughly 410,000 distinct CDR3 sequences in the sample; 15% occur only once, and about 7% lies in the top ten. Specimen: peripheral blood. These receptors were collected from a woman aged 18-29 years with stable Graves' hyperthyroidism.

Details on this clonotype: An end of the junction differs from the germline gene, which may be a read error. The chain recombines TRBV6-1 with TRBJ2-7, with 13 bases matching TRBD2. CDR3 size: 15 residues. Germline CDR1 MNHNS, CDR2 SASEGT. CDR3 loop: CASSAGTSGAYGQYF. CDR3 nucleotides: TGTGCCAGCAGTGCCGGGACTAGCGGGGCCTACGGGCAGTACTTC.

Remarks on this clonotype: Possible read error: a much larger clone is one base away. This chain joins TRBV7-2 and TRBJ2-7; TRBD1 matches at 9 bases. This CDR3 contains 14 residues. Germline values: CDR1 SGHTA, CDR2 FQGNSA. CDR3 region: CASSPGTGLYEQHF. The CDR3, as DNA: TGTGCCAGCAGCCCCGGGACAGGGCTCTACGAGCAGCACTTC.

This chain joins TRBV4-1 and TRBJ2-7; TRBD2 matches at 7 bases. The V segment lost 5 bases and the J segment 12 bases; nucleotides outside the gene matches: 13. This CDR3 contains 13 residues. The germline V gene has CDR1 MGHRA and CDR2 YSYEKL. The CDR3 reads CASSAHGEGPLYF. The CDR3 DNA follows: TGCGCCAGCAGCGCCCATGGGGAGGGCCCCCTGTACTTC.

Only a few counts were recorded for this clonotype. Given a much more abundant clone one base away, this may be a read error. The CDR3 protein is CASREGLVEAQYF. CDR3 sequence (DNA): TGTGCCAGCAGAGAAGGACTGGTTGAGGCCCAGTACTTC. The chain links TRBV2 to TRBJ2-5; tentative D call: TRBD2 (5 bases). This CDR3 is 13 amino acids long. CDR1 SNHLY and CDR2 FYNNEI come from the germline V gene.

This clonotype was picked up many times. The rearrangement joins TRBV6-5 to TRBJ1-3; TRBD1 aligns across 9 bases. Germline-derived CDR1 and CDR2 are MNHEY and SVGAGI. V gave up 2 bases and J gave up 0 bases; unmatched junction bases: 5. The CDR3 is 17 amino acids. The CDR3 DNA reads TGTGCCAGCAGTTACAGGGACAGGGAATACTCTGGAAACACCATATATTTT. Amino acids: CASSYRDREYSGNTIYF.

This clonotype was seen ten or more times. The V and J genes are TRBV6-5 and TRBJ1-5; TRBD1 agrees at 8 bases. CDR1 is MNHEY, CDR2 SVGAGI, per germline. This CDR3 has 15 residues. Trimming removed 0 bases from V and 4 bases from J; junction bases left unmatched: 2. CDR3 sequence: CASSYSGTGNQPQHF. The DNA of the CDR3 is TGTGCCAGCAGTTACTCCGGGACAGGAAATCAGCCCCAGCATTTT.

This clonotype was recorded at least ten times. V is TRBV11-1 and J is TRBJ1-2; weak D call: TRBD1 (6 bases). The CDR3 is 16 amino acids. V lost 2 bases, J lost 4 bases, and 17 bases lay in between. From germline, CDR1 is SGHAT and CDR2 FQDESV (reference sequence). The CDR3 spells CASSLSELQGGYGYTF. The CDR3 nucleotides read TGTGCCAGCAGCTTATCGGAATTACAGGGAGGCTATGGCTACACCTTC.

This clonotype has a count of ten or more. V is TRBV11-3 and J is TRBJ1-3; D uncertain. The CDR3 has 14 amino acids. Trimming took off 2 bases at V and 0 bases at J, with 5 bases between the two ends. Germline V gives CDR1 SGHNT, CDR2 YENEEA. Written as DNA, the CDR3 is TGTGCCAGCAGCTTACGGGTCTCTGGAAACACCATATATTTT. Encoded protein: CASSLRVSGNTIYF.

DNA of the CDR3: TGTGCCAGCAGCCCTCGGACCGAGATGAACACTGAAGCTTTCTTT. It encodes CASSPRTEMNTEAFF. This sequence joins TRBV9 and TRBJ1-1; D not resolved. The CDR3 spans 15 residues. Germline lookup yields CDR1 SGDLS and CDR2 YYNGEE. V was pared by 4 bases and J by 0 bases, with 13 bases between.

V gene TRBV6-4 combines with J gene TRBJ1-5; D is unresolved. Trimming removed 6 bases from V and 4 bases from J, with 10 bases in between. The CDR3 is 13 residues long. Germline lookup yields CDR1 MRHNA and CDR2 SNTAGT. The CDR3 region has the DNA TGTGCCAGCAGAGGACCCGGAAATCAGCCCCAGCATTTT. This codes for CASRGPGNQPQHF.

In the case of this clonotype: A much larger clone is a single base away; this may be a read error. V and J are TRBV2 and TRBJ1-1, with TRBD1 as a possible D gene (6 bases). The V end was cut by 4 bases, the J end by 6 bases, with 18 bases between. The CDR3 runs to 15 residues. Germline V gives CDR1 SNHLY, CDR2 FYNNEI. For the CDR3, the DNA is TGTGCCAGCAGTGGAGGACAGTTAGGAAACGCTGAAGCTTTCTTT. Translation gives CASSGGQLGNAEAFF.

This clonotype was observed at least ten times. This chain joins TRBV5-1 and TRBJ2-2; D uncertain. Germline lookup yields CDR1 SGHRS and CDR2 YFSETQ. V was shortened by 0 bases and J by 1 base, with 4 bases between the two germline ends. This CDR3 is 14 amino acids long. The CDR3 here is CASSLEGNTGELFF. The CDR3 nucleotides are TGCGCCAGCAGCTTGGAAGGGAACACCGGGGAGCTGTTTTTT.

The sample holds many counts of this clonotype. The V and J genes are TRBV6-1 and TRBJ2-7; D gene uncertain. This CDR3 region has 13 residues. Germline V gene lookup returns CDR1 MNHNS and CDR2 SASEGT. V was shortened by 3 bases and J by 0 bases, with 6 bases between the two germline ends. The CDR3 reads CASSEATSYEQYF. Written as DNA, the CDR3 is TGTGCCAGCAGTGAGGCCACCTCCTACGAGCAGTACTTC.

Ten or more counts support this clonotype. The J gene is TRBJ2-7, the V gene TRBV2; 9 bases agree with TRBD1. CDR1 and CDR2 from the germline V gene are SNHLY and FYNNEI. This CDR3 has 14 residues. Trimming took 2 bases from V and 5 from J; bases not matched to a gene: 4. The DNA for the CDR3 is TGTGCCAGCAGTGAAAGGACAGGGGACCACGAGCAGTACTTC. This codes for CASSERTGDHEQYF.

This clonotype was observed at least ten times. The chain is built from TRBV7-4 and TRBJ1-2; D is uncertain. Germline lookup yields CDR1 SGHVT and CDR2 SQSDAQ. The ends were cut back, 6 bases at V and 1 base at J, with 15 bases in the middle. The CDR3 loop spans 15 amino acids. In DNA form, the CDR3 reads TGTGCCAGCAGATATATTGCCGACGGTAACTATGGCTACACCTTC. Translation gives CASRYIADGNYGYTF.

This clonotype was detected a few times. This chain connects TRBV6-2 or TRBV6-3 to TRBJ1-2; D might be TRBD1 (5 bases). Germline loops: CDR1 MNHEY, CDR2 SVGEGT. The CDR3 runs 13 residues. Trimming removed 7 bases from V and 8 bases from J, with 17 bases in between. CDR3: CASTSPRGGGYTF. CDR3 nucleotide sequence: TGTGCCAGCACTTCCCCGAGGGGCGGCGGCTACACCTTC.

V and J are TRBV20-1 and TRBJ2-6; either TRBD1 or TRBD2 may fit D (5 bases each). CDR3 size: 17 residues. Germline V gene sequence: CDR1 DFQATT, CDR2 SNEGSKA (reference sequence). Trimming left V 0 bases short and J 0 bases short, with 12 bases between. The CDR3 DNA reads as TGCAGTGCTAGAGACGTTCGGGACCTCTCTGGGGCCAACGTCCTGACTTTC. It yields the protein CSARDVRDLSGANVLTF.

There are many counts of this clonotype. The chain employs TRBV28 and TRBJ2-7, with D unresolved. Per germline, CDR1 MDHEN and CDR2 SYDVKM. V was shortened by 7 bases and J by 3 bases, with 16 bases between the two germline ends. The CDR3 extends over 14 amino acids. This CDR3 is CASIPRLPNYEQYF. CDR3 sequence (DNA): TGTGCCAGCATTCCCCGCCTCCCAAACTACGAGCAGTACTTC.

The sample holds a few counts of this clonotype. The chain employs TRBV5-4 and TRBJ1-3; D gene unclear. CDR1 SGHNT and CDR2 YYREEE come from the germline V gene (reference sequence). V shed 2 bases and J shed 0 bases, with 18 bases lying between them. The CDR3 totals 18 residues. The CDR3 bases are TGTGCCAGCAGCTTTACCCAAATCCAGGACCTCTCTGGAAACACCATATATTTT. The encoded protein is CASSFTQIQDLSGNTIYF.

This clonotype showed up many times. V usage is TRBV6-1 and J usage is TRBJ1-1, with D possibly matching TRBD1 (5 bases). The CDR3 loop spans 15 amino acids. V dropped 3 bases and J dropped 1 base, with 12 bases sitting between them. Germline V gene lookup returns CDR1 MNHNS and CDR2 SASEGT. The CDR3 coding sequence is TGTGCCAGCAGTGAGAGGCCGGGACCGAACACTGAAGCTTTCTTT. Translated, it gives CASSERPGPNTEAFF.

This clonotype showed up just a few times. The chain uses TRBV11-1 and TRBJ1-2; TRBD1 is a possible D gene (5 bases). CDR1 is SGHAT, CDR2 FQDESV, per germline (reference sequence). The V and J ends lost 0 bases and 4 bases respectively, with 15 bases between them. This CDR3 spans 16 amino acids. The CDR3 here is CASSLAGGAQLYGYTF. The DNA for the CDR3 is TGTGCCAGCAGCTTAGCGGGTGGGGCGCAGCTCTATGGCTACACCTTC.